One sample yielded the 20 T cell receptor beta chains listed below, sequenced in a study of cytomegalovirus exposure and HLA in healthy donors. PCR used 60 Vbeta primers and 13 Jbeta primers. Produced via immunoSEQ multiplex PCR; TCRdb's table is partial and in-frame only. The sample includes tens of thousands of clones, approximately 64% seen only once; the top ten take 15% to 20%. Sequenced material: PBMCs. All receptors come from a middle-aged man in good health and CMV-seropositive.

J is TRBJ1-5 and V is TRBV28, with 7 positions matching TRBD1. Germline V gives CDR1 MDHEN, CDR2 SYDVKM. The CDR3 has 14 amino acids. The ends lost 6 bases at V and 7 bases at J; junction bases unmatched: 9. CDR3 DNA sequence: TGTGCCAGCAGAGATGACAGGGTTAACCAGCCCCAGCATTTT. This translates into CASRDDRVNQPQHF.

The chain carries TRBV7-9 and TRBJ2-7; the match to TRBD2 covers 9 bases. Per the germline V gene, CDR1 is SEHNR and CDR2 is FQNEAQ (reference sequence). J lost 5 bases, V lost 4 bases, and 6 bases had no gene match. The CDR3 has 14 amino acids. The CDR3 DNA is TGTGCCAGCAGCTCGATAGCGGGAGACCACGAGCAGTACTTC. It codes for CASSSIAGDHEQYF.

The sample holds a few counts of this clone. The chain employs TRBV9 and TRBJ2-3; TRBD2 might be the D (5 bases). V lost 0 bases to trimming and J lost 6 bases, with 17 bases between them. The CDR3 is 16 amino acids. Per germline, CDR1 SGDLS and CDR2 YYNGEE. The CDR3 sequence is CASSVEVGVARDTQYF. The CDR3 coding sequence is TGTGCCAGCAGCGTAGAGGTCGGGGTGGCACGGGATACGCAGTATTTT.

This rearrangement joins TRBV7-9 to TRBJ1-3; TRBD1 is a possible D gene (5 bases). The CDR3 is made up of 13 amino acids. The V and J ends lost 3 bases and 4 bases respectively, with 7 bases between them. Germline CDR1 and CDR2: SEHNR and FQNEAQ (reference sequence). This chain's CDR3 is CASSLRQGNTIYF. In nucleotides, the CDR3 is TGTGCCAGCAGCTTGAGACAGGGAAACACCATATATTTT.

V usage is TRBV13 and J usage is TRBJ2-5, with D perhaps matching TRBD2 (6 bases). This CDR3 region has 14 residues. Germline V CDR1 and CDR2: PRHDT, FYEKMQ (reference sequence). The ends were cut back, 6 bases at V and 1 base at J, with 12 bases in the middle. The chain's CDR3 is CASSVGGVQETQYF. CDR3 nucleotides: TGTGCCAGCAGTGTTGGCGGGGTCCAAGAGACCCAGTACTTC.

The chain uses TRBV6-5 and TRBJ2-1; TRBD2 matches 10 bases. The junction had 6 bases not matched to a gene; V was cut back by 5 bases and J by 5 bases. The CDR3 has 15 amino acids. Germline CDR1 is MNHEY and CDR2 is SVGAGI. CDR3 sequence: CASSRSGGVNNEQFF. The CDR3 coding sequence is TGTGCCAGCAGTAGGAGCGGGGGGGTCAACAATGAGCAGTTCTTC.

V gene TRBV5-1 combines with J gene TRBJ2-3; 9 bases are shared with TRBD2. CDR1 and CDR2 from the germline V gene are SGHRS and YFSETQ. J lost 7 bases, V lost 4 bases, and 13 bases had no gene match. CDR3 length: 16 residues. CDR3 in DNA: TGCGCCAGCAGCGAACTAATCAGCGGGGGGCAATATACGCAGTATTTT. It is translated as CASSELISGGQYTQYF.

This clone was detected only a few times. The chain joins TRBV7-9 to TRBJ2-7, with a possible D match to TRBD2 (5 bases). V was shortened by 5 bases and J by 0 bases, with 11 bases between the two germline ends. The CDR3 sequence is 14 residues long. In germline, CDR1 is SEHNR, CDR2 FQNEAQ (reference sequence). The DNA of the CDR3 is TGTGCCAGCAGCAGAACGGGGAGCTCCTACGAGCAGTACTTC. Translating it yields CASSRTGSSYEQYF.

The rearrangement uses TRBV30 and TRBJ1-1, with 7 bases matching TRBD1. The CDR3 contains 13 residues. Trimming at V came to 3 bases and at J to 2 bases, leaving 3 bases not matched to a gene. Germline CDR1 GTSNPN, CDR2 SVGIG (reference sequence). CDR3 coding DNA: TGTGCCTGGAGCCGACAGGGAAACACTGAAGCTTTCTTT. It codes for CAWSRQGNTEAFF.

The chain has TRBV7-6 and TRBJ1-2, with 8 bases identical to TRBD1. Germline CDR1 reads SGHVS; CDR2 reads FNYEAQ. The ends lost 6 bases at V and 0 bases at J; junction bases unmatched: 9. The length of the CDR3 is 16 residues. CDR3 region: CASSKLGTGANYGYTF. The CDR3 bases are TGTGCCAGCAGTAAATTAGGGACAGGAGCTAACTATGGCTACACCTTC.

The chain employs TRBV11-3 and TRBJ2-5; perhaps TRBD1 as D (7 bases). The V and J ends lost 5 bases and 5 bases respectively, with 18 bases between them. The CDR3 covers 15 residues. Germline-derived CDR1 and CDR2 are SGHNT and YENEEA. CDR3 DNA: TGTGCCAGCAGCAATCAGGGGGGAGTTAAGGAGACCCAGTACTTC. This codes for CASSNQGGVKETQYF.

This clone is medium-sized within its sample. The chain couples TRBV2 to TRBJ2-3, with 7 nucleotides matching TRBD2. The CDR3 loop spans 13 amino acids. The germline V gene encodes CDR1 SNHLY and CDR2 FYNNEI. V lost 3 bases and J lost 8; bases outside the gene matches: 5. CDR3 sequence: CASSEGGGFTQYF. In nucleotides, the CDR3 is TGTGCCAGCAGTGAGGGGGGGGGATTTACGCAGTATTTT.

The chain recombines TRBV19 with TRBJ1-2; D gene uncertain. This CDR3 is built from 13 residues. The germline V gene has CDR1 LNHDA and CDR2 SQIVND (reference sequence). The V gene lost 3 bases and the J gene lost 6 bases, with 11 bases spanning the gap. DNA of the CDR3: TGTGCCAGTAGTATCCTGGGGAGCGATGGCTACACCTTC. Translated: CASSILGSDGYTF.

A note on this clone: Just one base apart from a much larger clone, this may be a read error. For the CDR3, the DNA is TGTGCCAGCAGCTTAGCCACTAGCACAGATACGCAGTATTTT. Translated, it gives CASSLATSTDTQYF. The gene calls are TRBV13 and TRBJ2-3, with D uncertain. Trimming cost V 1 base and J 0 bases, with 5 bases left between them. Germline assignment: CDR1 PRHDT and CDR2 FYEKMQ (reference sequence). This CDR3 is built from 14 residues.

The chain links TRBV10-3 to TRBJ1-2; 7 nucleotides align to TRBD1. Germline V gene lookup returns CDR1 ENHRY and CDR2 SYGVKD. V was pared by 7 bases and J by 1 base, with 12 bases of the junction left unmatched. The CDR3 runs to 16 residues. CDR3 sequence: CAITRDSDSYNYGYTF. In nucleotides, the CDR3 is TGTGCCATCACCCGGGACAGCGATTCATATAACTATGGCTACACCTTC.

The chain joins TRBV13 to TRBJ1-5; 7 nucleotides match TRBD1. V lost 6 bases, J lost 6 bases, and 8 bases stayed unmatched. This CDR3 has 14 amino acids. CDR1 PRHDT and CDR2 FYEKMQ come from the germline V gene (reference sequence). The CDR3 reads CASSLTGDAQPQHF. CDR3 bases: TGTGCCAGCAGTCTAACAGGGGATGCTCAGCCCCAGCATTTT.

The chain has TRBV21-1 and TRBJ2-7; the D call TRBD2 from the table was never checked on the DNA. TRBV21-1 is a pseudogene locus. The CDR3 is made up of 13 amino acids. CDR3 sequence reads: CASTNVVFYEQYF. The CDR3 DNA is TGTGCCAGCACAAACGTAGTGTTTTACGAGCAGTACTTC.

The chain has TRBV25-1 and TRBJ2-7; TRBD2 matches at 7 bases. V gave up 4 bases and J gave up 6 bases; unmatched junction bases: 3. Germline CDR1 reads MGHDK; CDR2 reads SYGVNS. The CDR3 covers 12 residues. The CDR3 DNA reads TGTGCCAGCAGTGGTTCGGGAGGCGAGCAGTACTTC. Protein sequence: CASSGSGGEQYF.

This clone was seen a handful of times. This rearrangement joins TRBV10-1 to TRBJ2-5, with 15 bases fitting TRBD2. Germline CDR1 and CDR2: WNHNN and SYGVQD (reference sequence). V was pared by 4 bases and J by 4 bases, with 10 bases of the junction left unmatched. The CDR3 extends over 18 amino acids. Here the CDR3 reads CASSVRTSGRVRGETQYF. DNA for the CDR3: TGCGCCAGCAGTGTGCGGACTAGCGGGAGGGTTCGTGGAGAGACCCAGTACTTC.

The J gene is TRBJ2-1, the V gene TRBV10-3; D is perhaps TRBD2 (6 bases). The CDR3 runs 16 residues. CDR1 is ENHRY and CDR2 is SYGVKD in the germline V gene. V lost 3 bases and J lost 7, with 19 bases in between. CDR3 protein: CAISDLGGNGGNEQFF. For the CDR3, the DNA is TGTGCCATCAGTGATCTGGGCGGAAACGGGGGAAATGAGCAGTTCTTC.